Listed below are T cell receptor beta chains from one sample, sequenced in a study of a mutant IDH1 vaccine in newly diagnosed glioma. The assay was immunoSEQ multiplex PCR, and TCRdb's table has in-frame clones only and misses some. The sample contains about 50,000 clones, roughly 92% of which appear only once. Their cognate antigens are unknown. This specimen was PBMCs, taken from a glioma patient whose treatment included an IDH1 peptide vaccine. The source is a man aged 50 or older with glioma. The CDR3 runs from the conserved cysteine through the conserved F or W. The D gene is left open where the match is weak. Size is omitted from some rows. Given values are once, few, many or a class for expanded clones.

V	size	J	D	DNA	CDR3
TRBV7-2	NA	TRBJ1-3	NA	TGTGCCAGCAGGTTGGAGTCTGGAAACACCATATATTTT	CASRLESGNTIYF
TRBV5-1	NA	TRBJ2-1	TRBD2	TGCGCCAGCAGCCCACGGACTAGCGGGAGTAACAATGAGCAGTTCTTC	CASSPRTSGSNNEQFF
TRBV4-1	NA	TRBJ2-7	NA	TGCGCCAGCAGCCCCCGGGACACCGGCTCCTACGAGCAGTACTTC	CASSPRDTGSYEQYF
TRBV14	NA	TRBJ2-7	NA	TGTGCCAGCAGCCAAGAAAAGGTCCTCTCCTACGAGCAGTACTTC	CASSQEKVLSYEQYF
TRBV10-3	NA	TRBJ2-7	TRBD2	TGTGCCATCAGGGAGCTAGCGGGAGGGCTCTACGAGCAGTACTTC	CAIRELAGGLYEQYF
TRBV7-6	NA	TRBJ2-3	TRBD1	TGTGCCAGCAGCTCTAGGACAGGGGGTATCGGCACAGATACGCAGTATTTT	CASSSRTGGIGTDTQYF
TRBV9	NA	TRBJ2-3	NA	TGTGCCAGCAGCGTAGGTTCACTTGGCACAGATACGCAGTATTTT	CASSVGSLGTDTQYF
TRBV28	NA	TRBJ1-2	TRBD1	TGTGCCAGCAGCCTTGCCGGACAGGGGGCGAGAGGCTACACCTTC	CASSLAGQGARGYTF
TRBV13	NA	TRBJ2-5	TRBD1	TGTGCCAGCAGCCCCCGGGACAGAAAAGAGACCCAGTACTTC	CASSPRDRKETQYF
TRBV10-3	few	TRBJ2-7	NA	TGTGCCATCAGTGAGTTTCCCAACCGGTACGAGCAGTACTTC	CAISEFPNRYEQYF
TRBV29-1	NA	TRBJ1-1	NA	TGCAGCTCCAGAACCCCGAACACTGAAGCTTTCTTT	CSSRTPNTEAFF
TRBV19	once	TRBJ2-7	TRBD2	TGTGCCAGTAGTAACCCGGGAGGGGCGATATCCTACGAGCAGTACTTC	CASSNPGGAISYEQYF
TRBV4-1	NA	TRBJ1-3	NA	TGCGCCAGCAGCCAAGATCCGGGACTTGGAAACACCATATATTTT	CASSQDPGLGNTIYF
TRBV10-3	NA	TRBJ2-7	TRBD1	TGTGCCATCAGTGACGGGGACAGGGACTCCTACGAGCAGTACTTC	CAISDGDRDSYEQYF
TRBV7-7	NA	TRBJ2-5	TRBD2	TGTGCTAGCAGCCCTGGACTAGCCGGGGGAGAGACCCAGTACTTC	CASSPGLAGGETQYF
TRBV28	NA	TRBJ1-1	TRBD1	TGTGCCAGCAACCTGAGGACAGGGGATTTGAACACTGAAGCTTTCTTT	CASNLRTGDLNTEAFF
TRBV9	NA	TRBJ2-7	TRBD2	TGTGCCAGCAGCGTAGCTTGGGGAGGGGACTCCCTCGAGCAGTACTTC	CASSVAWGGDSLEQYF
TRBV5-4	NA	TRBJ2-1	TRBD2	TGTGCCAGCAGCACGGGGGGGGGATCCTCCTACAATGAGCAGTTCTTC	CASSTGGGSSYNEQFF
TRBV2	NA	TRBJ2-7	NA	TGTGCCAGCAGCGGTTTGTACGAGCAGTACTTC	CASSGLYEQYF